What follows is one TCR beta chain and its context. The target antigen is unknown. The data were obtained in a study of cytomegalovirus exposure and HLA in healthy donors. In the study overall: Around 200 million T cells yielded 120 million or so unique TCR beta sequences, as an earlier analysis found.

V trimming: 0 bases; J trimming: 2 bases; junction bases outside the gene matches: 3. This CDR3 spans 16 amino acids. Per the germline V gene, CDR1 is MNHEY and CDR2 is SVGAGI. Vbeta (60) and Jbeta (13) primers were used in the PCR. Repertoires were generated with immunoSEQ multiplex PCR, while TCRdb's copy carries only in-frame clones and drops some. This sample has 250,000 to 350,000 clones; 86% occur once, and the top ten carry less than 4.5%. Study-level findings and limits: Researchers counted over 150 TCR beta chains as cytomegalovirus-associated. For most TCR beta V segments, an earlier analysis put the productive rate at about 90% or about 30% of the time.

This TCR was recovered from a man in his forties in good health and CMV-seropositive. The sequencing sample was made of PBMCs. This rearrangement joins TRBV6-5 to TRBJ1-3, with 8 bases lining up with TRBD1. CDR3 coding DNA: TGTGCCAGCAGTTACTCTGCGACAGGGGCTGGAAACACCATATATTTT. Translated, it gives CASSYSATGAGNTIYF.